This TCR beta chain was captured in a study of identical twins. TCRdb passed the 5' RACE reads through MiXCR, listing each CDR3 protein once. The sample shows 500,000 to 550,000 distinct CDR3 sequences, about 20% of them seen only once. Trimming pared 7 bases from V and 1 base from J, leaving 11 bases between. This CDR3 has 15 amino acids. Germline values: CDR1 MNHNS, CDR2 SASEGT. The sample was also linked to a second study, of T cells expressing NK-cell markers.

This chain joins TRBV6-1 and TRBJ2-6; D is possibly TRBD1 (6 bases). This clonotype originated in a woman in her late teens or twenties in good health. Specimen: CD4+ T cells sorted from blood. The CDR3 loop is CASKAGESGANVLTF. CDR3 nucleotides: TGTGCCAGCAAAGCAGGGGAATCTGGGGCCAACGTCCTGACTTTC.